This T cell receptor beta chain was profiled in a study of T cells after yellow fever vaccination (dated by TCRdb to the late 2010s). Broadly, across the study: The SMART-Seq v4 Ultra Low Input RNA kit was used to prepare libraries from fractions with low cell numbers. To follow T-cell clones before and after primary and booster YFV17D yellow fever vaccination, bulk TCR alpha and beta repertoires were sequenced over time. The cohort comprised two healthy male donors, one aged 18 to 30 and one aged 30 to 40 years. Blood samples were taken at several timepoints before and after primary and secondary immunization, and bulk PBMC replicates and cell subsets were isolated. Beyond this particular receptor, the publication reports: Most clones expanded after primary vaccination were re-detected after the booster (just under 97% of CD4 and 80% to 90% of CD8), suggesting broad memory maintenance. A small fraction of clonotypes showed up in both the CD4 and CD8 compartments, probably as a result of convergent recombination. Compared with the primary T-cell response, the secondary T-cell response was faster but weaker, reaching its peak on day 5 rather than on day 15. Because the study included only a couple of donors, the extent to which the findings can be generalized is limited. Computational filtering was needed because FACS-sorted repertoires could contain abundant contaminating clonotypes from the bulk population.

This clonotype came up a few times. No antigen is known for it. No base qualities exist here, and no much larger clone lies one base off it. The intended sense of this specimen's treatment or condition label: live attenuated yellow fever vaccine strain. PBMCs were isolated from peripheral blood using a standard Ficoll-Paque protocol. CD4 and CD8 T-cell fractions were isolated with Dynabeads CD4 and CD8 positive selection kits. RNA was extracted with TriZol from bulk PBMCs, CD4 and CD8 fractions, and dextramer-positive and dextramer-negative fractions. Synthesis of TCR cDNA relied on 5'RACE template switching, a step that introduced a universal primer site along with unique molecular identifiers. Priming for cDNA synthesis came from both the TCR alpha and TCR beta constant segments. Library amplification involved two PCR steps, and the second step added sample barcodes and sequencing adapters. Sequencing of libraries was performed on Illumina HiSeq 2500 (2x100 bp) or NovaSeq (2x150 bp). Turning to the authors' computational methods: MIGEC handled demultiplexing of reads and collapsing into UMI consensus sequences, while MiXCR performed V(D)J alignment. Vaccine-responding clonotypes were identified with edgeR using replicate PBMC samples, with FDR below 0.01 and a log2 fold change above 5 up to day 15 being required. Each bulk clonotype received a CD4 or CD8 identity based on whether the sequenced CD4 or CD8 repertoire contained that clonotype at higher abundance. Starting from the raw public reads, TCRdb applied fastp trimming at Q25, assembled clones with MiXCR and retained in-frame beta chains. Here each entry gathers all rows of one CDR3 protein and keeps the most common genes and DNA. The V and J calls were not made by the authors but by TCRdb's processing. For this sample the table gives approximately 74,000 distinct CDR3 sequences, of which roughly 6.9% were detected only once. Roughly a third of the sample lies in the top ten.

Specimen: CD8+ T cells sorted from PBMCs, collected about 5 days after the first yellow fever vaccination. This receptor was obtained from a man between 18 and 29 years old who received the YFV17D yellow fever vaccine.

CDR3 sequence: CASSHQAGRDYEQYF. The DNA reads as follows: TGTGCCAGCAGCCACCAAGCCGGCAGGGACTACGAGCAGTACTTC. This chain joins TRBV14 to TRBJ2-7; 5 matching bases give a weak D call of TRBD1. V is clipped by 3 bases and J by 3 bases, and the sequence between their germline boundaries is 15 bases long. Reading the germline V gene gives CDR1 SGHDN and CDR2 FVKESK. The CDR3 goes from the cysteine to the phenylalanine over 15 residues. CDR3 DNA only is kept here, 45 bases in frame from base 1.